The T cell receptor (beta chain) under discussion was sequenced for a study of immune aging and cytomegalovirus after organ transplant (dated by TCRdb to the early 2020s). With respect to the entire study: Three-drug immunosuppression with prednisone, tacrolimus, and mycophenolate was given to all transplant recipients. Broader findings and caveats from the paper: A larger share of large clones was made up of TEMRA cells, and in the seven largest clones (1904 cells) aged and TEMRA cells were gained while TCM cells were lost. Aged-phenotype cells increased post-transplant regardless of clone size, earlier in large clones (days 200-264) than small clones, following viremia. Since the sequencing data did not include a CD57 measurement, a conservative gene-based definition of aging was used in its place.

Comment on this clonotype: Its antigen is not yet known. Nothing much larger sits one base from this clone, and base qualities are not available.

What this sample's time point label stands for: five sample-tagged time points from pre-transplant (day -1) to day 368 post-transplant, pooled. Thawed PBMC were stimulated for 12 hours with a CMV IE-1 overlapping peptide library without transport inhibitors. After thawing, cells were rested overnight and were then stimulated in R10 medium with CD28/CD49d costimulation. The IE-1 peptide library was composed of 15-amino-acid peptides with overlaps of 11 amino acids. Each time point was barcoded with BD Single-Cell Multiplexing Kit Sample Tags, pooled, and stained with oligo-conjugated anti-CD45RA plus sorting antibodies. A BD FACSAria III was used to sort CMV-responsive CD8+CD137+ and CD4+CD154+ T cells at 4-way purity. EDTA vacutainers were used to collect blood, which was then processed with a Ficoll gradient within 1-24 hours. The library was built by means of single-cell sequencing. TCRdb lists the instrument as Illumina NovaSeq 6000. For cell capture and library preparation, the team used the BD Rhapsody Targeted mRNA and AbSeq Reagent Kit in a microwell format. Libraries were prepared to cover TCR, sample tags, AbSeq, and targeted mRNA from the Human T-Cell Expression Panel plus custom TOX and TOX2 primers. Sequencing of the libraries was performed on an Illumina NovaSeq. On the authors' methods: The analysis covered 10,000 to 13,000 cells in total, of which some 6,900 were CD8 T cells and around 4,500 were CD8 T cells with an identifiable TCR CDR3. The BD Rhapsody Targeted Analysis Pipeline, including V(D)J processing, was run on the Seven Bridges Genomics platform to process the raw data. SeqGeq 1.6.0 was used for quality control, Sample Tag demultiplexing with Lex-BDSMK, clone identification with VDJ Explorer, and Seurat clustering. Clones making up <1% of CD8 T cells were classified as non-expanded, and clones making up >2.5% of the sample were classified as clonal expansions. TCRdb redid the processing of the public reads, applying fastp at Q25 and MiXCR, and retained in-frame beta chains. A single entry per CDR3 protein holds the most common genes and DNA from its merged rows. The V and J calls were determined by TCRdb, not by the authors. The sample table records tens of thousands of distinct CDR3 sequences; 35% to 40% of these occur just once. Of the sample, less than 30% falls within the top ten clones.

The germline V gene sets CDR1 to SGHNT and CDR2 to YENEEA. V is pared back by 1 base and J by 13 bases, with 10 bases lying between the germline termini. From its cysteine to its phenylalanine, the CDR3 spans 12 amino acids. The only DNA kept is the CDR3, 36 bases in frame from the first base. The sequence links TRBV11-3 to TRBJ2-2, with TRBD2 tentatively as D gene (5 bases match). The specimen was CMV peptide-activated CD4+ and CD8+ T cells sorted from blood, collected at five time points, pooled. Read against the paper, the sample's cell subset or site label means: sorted CD8+CD137+ and CD4+CD154+ T cells after 11 to 13 h CMV IE-1 peptide stimulation. This sequence was found in a female donor who had a heart transplant and CMV viremia. The DNA sequence follows: TGTGCCAGCAGCTTAGTCTATGCGGGGCTGTTTTTT. Translated, it reads CASSLVYAGLFF.